The TCR beta chain described here comes from a study of shared clonotypes between healthy human individuals. Overall study context: Plates per donor: three CD4 naive, three CD4 memory, two CD8 naive, one CD8 memory.

This CDR3 is built from 13 residues. V lost 7 bases to trimming and J lost 2 bases, with 14 bases between them. Germline-derived CDR1 and CDR2 are SQVTM and ANQGSEA. Naive CD8 cells lacked CD45RO, underwent positive selection for CCR7 and left out terminally differentiated effector memory CD45RA+ cells. The authors' processing: Junction-only immunoSEQ sequences carried no quality scores, so filtering differed. The method was immunoSEQ multiplex PCR; TCRdb's version includes in-frame clones alone and lacks a portion of them. V and J calls and clone size come straight from that table; D and trimming were deduced from the DNA. The sample contains hundreds of thousands of clones, 95% to 97% of which appear only once.

V gene TRBV29-1 combines with J gene TRBJ1-2; D not resolved. The sequencing input was naive CD8+ T cells sorted from blood. The receptor was derived from a young woman in good health. The CDR3 sequence: CSAVETRNYGYTF. The CDR3 DNA sequence: TGCAGCGCCGTTGAAACACGGAACTATGGCTACACCTTC.